The source of this T cell receptor beta chain is a study of long-term antiretroviral therapy in people with HIV. Study-level information: Sampling started about a decade before the 2015 immediate-ART recommendation.

Sequencing used immunoSEQ v3.0 at survey level. Clones were read by immunoSEQ multiplex PCR, and TCRdb kept only the in-frame ones, dropping some. This sample has about 23,000 clones; approximately 80% occur once, and the top ten carry approximately 5%. CDR1 and CDR2 from the germline V gene are KGHSH and LQKENI. The CDR3 extends over 13 amino acids. Trimming stripped 2 bases from V and 10 bases from J, with 12 bases between. Regarding the study as a whole: In samples taken after ART, diversity increased but remained below transplant donor control levels.

Note on this clone: Its antigen is unidentified.

The origin of this receptor is a man aged 45 to 65 with HIV. This chain uses TRBV18 with TRBJ1-5; D not resolved. The material sequenced was unsorted PBMCs, taken 0.3 years after starting antiretroviral therapy. The CDR3 reads CASSPSREDPQHF. The CDR3 bases are TGTGCCAGCTCACCATCTCGCGAAGATCCCCAGCATTTT.